This TCR beta chain was recorded in a study of beta chain features in type 1 diabetes (dated by TCRdb to the late 2010s). With respect to the entire study: Mean age, gender distribution, total cell number and subset yield were not different between patients and healthy donors. A total of under 140,000,000 sorted cells were examined across all samples, and the number of cells per subset was strongly correlated with RNA yield. The study compared the TCRB repertoires of sorted circulating CD4+ T cell subsets in recently diagnosed type 1 diabetes patients with those in matched healthy donors. Whereas all 30 or so donors provided naive and central memory subsets, regulatory and stem cell-like memory subsets were isolated from just 8 patients and roughly 8 healthy donors.

All of the isolated RNA was reverse transcribed with the High Capacity cDNA Reverse Transcription Kit, so expressed TCRB transcripts were sequenced. Deep immunoSEQ sequencing was applied to naive, central memory and regulatory T cell samples, giving an average of approximately 3.8 million total reads per sample. After sorted cells were lysed in RLT buffer, RNA was extracted with DNase-treated RNeasy Micro or Mini kits, with the choice depending on cell number. To prevent cross-contamination, every cell subset was processed on its own, while patient and healthy donor samples were processed together. TCRB sequences were amplified from cDNA with the immunoSEQ multiplex PCR, producing 87-bp fragments spanning the CDR3 region. Sequencing of the amplicons was performed on the Illumina HiSeq platform. The source study handled its data this way. Synthetic template baselines were used to correct PCR bias computationally, reads within Hamming distance 2 were collapsed, and singletons that could not be merged were discarded. Reads were aligned against IMGT to assign V, D and J genes, CDR3 length and insertions or deletions at six rearrangement sites. Clonotype counts were normalized to sorted cell number within each subset before computing true diversity and Gini coefficients with the tcR R package. The overlap coefficient, calculated on TCRB nucleotide sequences, was used to quantify repertoire sharing. In TCRdb, the immuneACCESS table is reduced to in-frame sequences with V and J assigned. These tables do not hold every clone; where another copy was compared, an unresolved V gene accounts for under half, and the others remain unexplained. That table is the source of V, J and clone size, and D and trimming were worked out from the DNA. Present in this sample are 250,000 to 350,000 clones, 12% to 15% of which were seen just once. The ten largest make up around 7% of the sample.

From each donor, a single peripheral blood sample of around 0.12 L on average was drawn into heparinised tubes. Naive, central memory, regulatory and stem cell-like memory CD4+ T cells were sorted on a BD FACSAria II using a panel including CD45RO, CCR7, CD25, CD127, CD95 and CD27. All sorted populations exceeded 95% purity. PBMCs were isolated immediately by Lymphoprep density gradient centrifugation and stained directly without culture. So that batch effects would be minimized, each experiment stained and sorted samples in pairs, pairing one healthy donor with one patient. The CDR3 measures 14 amino acids from cysteine to phenylalanine. Only the CDR3 portion is preserved as DNA: 42 bases, with reading frame beginning at the first base. The germline V gene sets CDR1 to ENHRY and CDR2 to SYGVKD. From V the trimming removes 6 bases and from J it removes 6 bases, while the gene matches leave 6 bases of the junction unaccounted for.

To note about this clone: No antigen is known for it. Base qualities were left out, and no much larger clone turns up one base away.

Paper-wide results and their limitations: Shorter templates might be favored by PCR, yet because patient and control samples were amplified and corrected together, any such skew would affect both groups equally. A moderate but significant shortening of TCRB CDR3 length was observed in type 1 diabetes patients in all four CD4+ subsets. Naive, central memory and regulatory TCRB repertoires appeared to be more alike among patients than among healthy donors. Because cDNA was sequenced instead of genomic DNA, activated cells with high expression could be over-represented, although the groups did not differ in activation or CD3 levels. Fewer insertions and more nucleotide deletions at VDJ recombination sites were observed in patients with type 1 diabetes, implying thymic rearrangement abnormalities. Only small numbers of individuals were included in the HLA sub-analyses, which left unresolved whether HLA type had any influence on TCRB rearrangement.

The sequenced material came from central memory CD4+ T cells from blood. The sequence links TRBV10-3 to TRBJ2-2; 8 bases in the junction line up with TRBD2. This receptor was identified in a man aged 25 to 45 in good health. The CDR3 here reads CAIRQTSDAGELFF. The bases are TGTGCCATCAGGCAGACTAGCGACGCCGGGGAGCTGTTTTTT.